Listed below are T cell receptor beta chains from one sample, sequenced in a study of patients and donors after allogeneic stem cell transplantation. TCRdb itself ran the RT-PCR reads through MiXCR, one entry per CDR3 protein. This sample has fewer than 200,000 distinct CDR3 sequences, with 25% to 35% found just once. Specimen: blood, either unsorted or a sorted T cell fraction (not recorded which). The receptors were gathered from a human donor who was either an allogeneic HSCT recipient or a stem cell or donor lymphocyte infusion donor (not recorded which). It is not recorded whose cells these are; they may come from a transplant donor. Both conserved end residues are part of each CDR3. The D gene is left open where the match is weak. The size of a clone is reported for some rows only, either as once, few or many, or as a class for expanded clones.

>few|TRBV13|.|TRBJ2-7
CASSLGARTLYEQYF
TGTGCCAGCAGCTTAGGGGCCAGGACCCTCTACGAGCAGTACTTC
>.|TRBV18|TRBD2|TRBJ2-7
CASSPPGLARNEQYF
TGTGCCAGCTCACCACCGGGACTAGCGAGGAACGAGCAGTACTTC
>few|TRBV7-6|.|TRBJ1-5
CASSLSQGPWGNQPQHF
TGTGCCAGCAGCTTGAGTCAGGGACCCTGGGGCAATCAGCCCCAGCATTTT
>few|TRBV5-1|.|TRBJ1-3
CASSTSDRTSGNTIYF
TGCGCCAGCAGCACCTCCGACAGGACCTCTGGAAACACCATATATTTT
>.|TRBV20-1|TRBD2|TRBJ2-7
CSASLAGPPSYEQYF
TGCAGTGCTAGCCTAGCGGGACCTCCCTCCTACGAGCAGTACTTC
>few|TRBV4-1|.|TRBJ1-5
CASSQVSGSGQPQHF
TGCGCCAGCAGCCAAGTTTCAGGGTCCGGTCAGCCCCAGCATTTT
>many|TRBV20-1|.|TRBJ2-7
CSARESGDEQYF
TGCAGTGCTAGAGAAAGCGGTGACGAGCAGTACTTC
>many|TRBV28|.|TRBJ1-5
CASSFIQSNQPQHF
TGTGCCAGCAGTTTTATACAGAGCAATCAGCCCCAGCATTTT
>few|TRBV4-1|.|TRBJ2-7
CASSQGNLLRQRSYEQYF
TGCGCCAGCAGCCAAGGAAACCTTTTACGACAGCGTTCCTACGAGCAGTACTTC
>few|TRBV27|TRBD1|TRBJ2-7
CASSSRQGLDYEQYF
TGTGCCAGCAGCTCACGACAGGGGCTCGACTACGAGCAGTACTTC
>few|TRBV27|.|TRBJ2-7
CASSLSRQDRHYEQYF
TGTGCCAGCAGTTTATCGCGGCAGGACCGTCACTACGAGCAGTACTTC
>few|TRBV5-6|TRBD1|TRBJ1-5
CASSLSDRGNQPQHF
TGTGCCAGCAGCTTGTCCGACAGGGGGAATCAGCCCCAGCATTTT
>.|TRBV7-9|TRBD1|TRBJ1-4
CASSPPGQSNEKLFF
TGTGCCAGCAGCCCCCCGGGACAGAGTAATGAAAAACTGTTTTTT
>.|TRBV12-3/TRBV12-4|.|TRBJ2-2
CASSLMGAGELFF
TGTGCCAGCAGTTTGATGGGAGCCGGGGAGCTGTTTTTT
>.|TRBV27|TRBD2|TRBJ2-7
CASSPDRTSGSYEQYF
TGTGCCAGCAGTCCGGACAGGACTAGCGGGAGTTACGAGCAGTACTTC
>few|TRBV20-1|.|TRBJ1-5
CSARDPREVYSNQPQHF
TGCAGTGCTAGAGATCCCCGGGAGGTTTATAGCAATCAGCCCCAGCATTTT
>few|TRBV6-5|.|TRBJ1-2
CASSMPNYGYTF
TGTGCCAGCAGTATGCCTAACTATGGCTACACCTTC
>few|TRBV20-1|.|TRBJ1-4
CSANTVNVEKLFF
TGCAGTGCTAATACGGTGAACGTGGAAAAACTGTTTTTT
>.|TRBV4-1|.|TRBJ2-2
CASSQHPGYSNTGELFF
TGCGCCAGCAGCCAGCACCCGGGGTACTCGAACACCGGGGAGCTGTTTTTT
>.|TRBV4-1|.|TRBJ1-4
CASAGQGDEKLFF
TGCGCCAGCGCGGGACAAGGAGATGAAAAACTGTTTTTT
>many|TRBV12-3/TRBV12-4|.|TRBJ1-5
CASSLGGRQPQHF
TGTGCCAGCAGTTTAGGAGGCAGGCAGCCCCAGCATTTT
>few|TRBV12-3/TRBV12-4|.|TRBJ1-4
CASRRAAATNEKLFF
TGTGCCAGCAGACGTGCAGCTGCAACTAATGAAAAACTGTTTTTT
>many|TRBV29-1|.|TRBJ1-1
CSAGHRVENTEAFF
TGCAGCGCCGGACACAGGGTGGAGAACACTGAAGCTTTCTTT
>few|TRBV9|.|TRBJ2-7
CASSVSPGEAQYF
TGTGCCAGCAGCGTGAGTCCCGGGGAGGCCCAGTACTTC
>once|TRBV5-1|.|TRBJ2-6
CASSSPGKNVLTF
TGCGCCAGCAGCTCTCCAGGGAAGAACGTCCTGACTTTC
>few|TRBV18|.|TRBJ1-2
CASSPTTNYGYTF
TGTGCCAGCTCACCAACGACGAATTATGGCTACACCTTC
>few|TRBV6-6|.|TRBJ2-1
CASSYDGPSSYNEQFF
TGTGCCAGCAGTTACGATGGGCCGTCCTCCTACAATGAGCAGTTCTTC
>.|TRBV12-3/TRBV12-4|TRBD2|TRBJ2-3
CASSLLAGEGTDTQYF
TGTGCCAGCAGTTTACTAGCGGGAGAAGGCACAGATACGCAGTATTTT
>once|TRBV20-1|.|TRBJ2-1
CSARDLLNEQFF
TGCAGTGCTAGAGATTTACTCAATGAGCAGTTCTTC